This TCR beta chain originates from a study of blood T cell repertoires in COVID-19. Study information: T cells, B-cell-depleted T cells, or PBMCs supplied cDNA or gDNA.

The CDR3 loop spans 10 amino acids. V lost 4 bases to trimming and J lost 5 bases, with 6 bases between them. Germline V gene sequence: CDR1 DFQATT, CDR2 SNEGSKA (reference sequence). Participants were aged about 18 to 90 years from around 24 US areas. Membership in each cohort depended on participant-reported clinical history. Authors' data handling: Amplification of reference gene primers provided the estimated nucleated cell counts. Sequencing used immunoSEQ multiplex PCR; TCRdb keeps in-frame clones, though not all of them. V and J calls and clone size are as listed in that table; D and trimming were resolved from the DNA. Of fewer than 200,000 clones listed, around 73% are singletons.

Sequenced sample: PBMCs or T cells enriched from blood (not recorded which). This sequence joins TRBV20-1 and TRBJ2-7; D call uncertain. The clonotype comes from a woman aged 45-60 years who had recovered from COVID-19. The CDR3: CSAKRDEQYF. Here the CDR3 DNA reads TGCAGTGCTAAACGGGACGAGCAGTACTTC.